The 19 T cell receptor beta chains given below trace back to one sample, sequenced in a study of OX40 agonist ivuxolimab in advanced cancers. Method: immunoSEQ multiplex PCR; TCRdb's copy keeps in-frame clones and lacks some. Among tens of thousands of clones listed, approximately 81% were seen once. The sequencing used CD4+ or CD8+ T cells sorted from blood, collected in a trial of the OX40 agonist ivuxolimab. Every receptor here comes from an adult with an advanced solid tumor such as melanoma, head and neck, liver or kidney cancer.

The chain carries TRBV13 and TRBJ2-7; 13 bases agree with TRBD2. The ends lost 2 bases at V and 6 bases at J; junction bases unmatched: 10. CDR1 is PRHDT, CDR2 FYEKMQ, per germline (reference sequence). The CDR3 runs 17 residues. CDR3 in amino acids: CASSLTSGGAEGLEQYF. CDR3 in DNA: TGTGCCAGCAGCTTAACTAGCGGGGGGGCCGAAGGCCTCGAGCAGTACTTC. The variable domain in full, with the rest retrieved from reference TRBV13 and TRBJ2-7, is AAGVIQSPRHLIKEKRETATLKCYPIPRHDTVYWYQQGPGQDPQFLISFYEKMQSDKGSIPDRFSAQQFSDYHSELNMSSLELGDSALYFCASSLTSGGAEGLEQYFGPGTRLTVT.

V is TRBV12-5 and J is TRBJ2-1; 7 nucleotides agree with TRBD1. Looked up from germline, CDR1 is LGHNT and CDR2 is FRNRAP. The CDR3 length is 15 residues. V shed 1 base, J shed 3 bases, and the junction held 3 bases outside the gene matches. CDR3 sequence reads: CASGLGQGNYNEQFF. In DNA form, the CDR3 reads TGTGCTAGTGGTTTGGGACAGGGAAACTACAATGAGCAGTTCTTC.

The genes are TRBV4-1 and TRBJ2-7, with a tentative D call TRBD1 (6 bases). Germline V gene data show CDR1 as MGHRA and CDR2 as YSYEKL. This CDR3 region has 15 residues. V gave up 0 bases and J gave up 7 bases, with 16 bases separating them. Here the CDR3 reads CASSQDVVTGLEQYF. DNA for the CDR3: TGCGCCAGCAGCCAAGATGTGGTAACAGGGCTAGAGCAGTACTTC.

V gene TRBV2 combines with J gene TRBJ2-5; tentative D call: TRBD2 (5 bases). V was trimmed by 5 bases and J by 3 bases, leaving 10 bases between them. Germline V gene data show CDR1 as SNHLY and CDR2 as FYNNEI. The CDR3 has 13 residues. CDR3 DNA: TGTGCCAGCAGTTTACTAGGAAAAGAGACCCAGTACTTC. As protein: CASSLLGKETQYF.

V and J are TRBV7-9 and TRBJ1-2; 8 bases are shared with TRBD1. Germline V gene data show CDR1 as SEHNR and CDR2 as FQNEAQ (reference sequence). This CDR3 spans 13 amino acids. The V and J ends lost 3 bases and 4 bases, in that order; junction bases with no gene match: 1. The CDR3 reads CASSLDRAYGYTF. In nucleotides, the CDR3 is TGTGCCAGCAGCTTGGACAGGGCCTATGGCTACACCTTC.

The chain is built from TRBV4-2 and TRBJ2-1, with 9 positions matching TRBD1. Unmatched junction bases numbered 6, after V lost 4 bases and J lost 5 bases. The CDR3 runs 15 residues. Germline V lookup: CDR1 LGHNA, CDR2 YNFKEQ. This CDR3 is CASSPGTGTDNEQFF. The CDR3, as DNA: TGTGCCAGCAGCCCCGGGACAGGGACAGACAATGAGCAGTTCTTC.

The chain employs TRBV13 and TRBJ1-1, with D tentatively TRBD1 (6 bases). Germline loops: CDR1 PRHDT, CDR2 FYEKMQ (reference sequence). V lost 8 bases to trimming and J lost 4 bases, with 14 bases between them. This CDR3 region has 13 residues. The DNA for the CDR3 is TGTGCCAGCGCCCAGGGGATGGGCACTGAAGCTTTCTTT. Residues: CASAQGMGTEAFF.

The gene calls are TRBV10-1 and TRBJ2-3; D is uncertain. V dropped 6 bases and J dropped 0 bases, with 16 bases sitting between them. Germline CDR1 reads WNHNN; CDR2 reads SYGVQD (reference sequence). There are 16 residues in the CDR3. In DNA, the CDR3 is TGCGCCAGCAGGGCATTAAGCATACCTAGCACAGATACGCAGTATTTT. This gives the protein CASRALSIPSTDTQYF.

This clone came up once. The chain uses TRBV9 and TRBJ2-2; the match to TRBD2 covers 14 bases. Unmatched junction bases numbered 10, after V lost 1 base and J lost 2 bases. The V gene's germline CDR1 is SGDLS and CDR2 YYNGEE. The CDR3 runs to 20 residues. The CDR3 loop is CASSVNRGLAGERNTGELFF. The CDR3 DNA reads as TGTGCCAGCAGCGTAAATCGGGGACTAGCGGGGGAGCGAAACACCGGGGAGCTGTTTTTT.

This clone was seen a few times. CDR3 amino acids: CASSVTGSSSGNTIYF. As DNA, the CDR3 is TGTGCCAGCAGCGTCACCGGGTCCTCCTCTGGAAACACCATATATTTT. V usage is TRBV9 and J usage is TRBJ1-3; no reliable D call. V shed 2 bases and J shed 0 bases, with 12 bases lying between them. This CDR3 contains 16 residues. Per the germline V gene, CDR1 is SGDLS and CDR2 is YYNGEE.

This chain links TRBV18 with TRBJ2-1, with TRBD1 as a possible D gene (6 bases). Germline CDR1 and CDR2: KGHSH and LQKENI. Trimming removed 3 bases from V and 4 bases from J, with 16 bases in between. This CDR3 comprises 16 residues. CDR3 protein: CASSPSGTSAYNEQFF. The CDR3 DNA sequence: TGTGCCAGCTCACCCTCGGGGACATCAGCATACAATGAGCAGTTCTTC.

This clone occurred once. This chain connects TRBV6-6 to TRBJ2-5, with D perhaps matching TRBD1 or TRBD2 (6 bases each). V gave up 4 bases and J gave up 5 bases, with 11 bases separating them. The CDR3 runs 13 residues. The germline V gene has CDR1 MNHNY and CDR2 SVGAGI (reference sequence). The CDR3 here is CASSSGARETQYF. The CDR3 bases are TGTGCCAGCAGTTCGGGGGCCAGGGAGACCCAGTACTTC.

In this sample, this clone turned up a few times. This chain links TRBV10-3 with TRBJ2-5; 9 bases fit TRBD1. CDR1 and CDR2 from the germline V gene are ENHRY and SYGVKD. V dropped 7 bases and J dropped 5; count of bases not matched to a gene: 8. This CDR3 is 14 amino acids long. The CDR3 protein is CAIKGTGGRETQYF. CDR3 DNA: TGTGCCATCAAGGGAACAGGGGGCCGGGAGACCCAGTACTTC.

The chain is built from TRBV4-3 and TRBJ2-6, with TRBD2 matching 7 bases. The CDR3 length is 16 residues. Trimming cost V 0 bases and J 4 bases; bases outside gene matches: 3. Germline CDR1 reads LGHNA; CDR2 reads YSLEER. The CDR3 bases are TGCGCCAGCAGCCAAGATGGCGGGGGAGGGGCCAACGTCCTGACTTTC. Its translation: CASSQDGGGGANVLTF.

The chain couples TRBV30 to TRBJ2-7; D possibly corresponds to TRBD1 (5 bases). This CDR3 contains 13 residues. In germline, CDR1 is GTSNPN, CDR2 SVGIG (reference sequence). Trimming removed 1 base at V and 2 bases at J, with 9 bases between. DNA of the CDR3: TGTGCCTGGAGTGAGGGGTCGGCCTACGAGCAGTACTTC. This translates into CAWSEGSAYEQYF.

The chain carries TRBV6-6 and TRBJ1-4; 9 bases agree with TRBD1. V shed 6 bases and J 5 bases; nucleotides not matched to a gene: 4. Germline V lookup: CDR1 MNHNY, CDR2 SVGAGI (reference sequence). This CDR3 is built from 14 residues. The CDR3 protein is CASSPTGGNEKLFF. CDR3 DNA sequence: TGTGCCAGCAGCCCGACAGGGGGAAATGAAAAACTGTTTTTT.

This rearrangement joins TRBV29-1 to TRBJ1-2; no definite D call. CDR1 and CDR2 from the germline V gene are SQVTM and ANQGSEA. V dropped 7 bases and J dropped 5 bases, with 17 bases sitting between them. This CDR3 has 13 amino acids. The CDR3 coding sequence is TGCAGCGCACGAGAGGACGGAGGATATGGCTACACCTTC. This codes for CSAREDGGYGYTF.

This chain links TRBV15 with TRBJ2-7, with 10 bases identical to TRBD2. With 5 bases clipped from V and 1 base from J, the junction kept 5 bases outside the gene matches. Germline V gene data show CDR1 as LNHNV and CDR2 as YYDKDF (reference sequence). The CDR3 is 15 amino acids. DNA of the CDR3: TGTGCCACCAGCTGGACTAGCGGAGTTTCCTACGAGCAGTACTTC. Protein sequence: CATSWTSGVSYEQYF.

The chain recombines TRBV9 with TRBJ2-6; D unclear. The germline V gene encodes CDR1 SGDLS and CDR2 YYNGEE. V was pared by 3 bases and J by 2 bases, with 3 bases between. The CDR3 consists of 13 residues. The CDR3 DNA is TGTGCCAGCAGCGGTACTGGGGCCAACGTCCTGACTTTC. Its translation: CASSGTGANVLTF.